These 28 T cell receptor beta chains came from one sample sequenced in a study of blood T cell repertoires in COVID-19. TCRdb keeps only in-frame clones here, not all; method: immunoSEQ multiplex PCR. The sample consists of 60,000 to 70,000 clones, around nine tenths of them appearing once. Sequencing input: PBMCs or T cells enriched from blood (not recorded which). These receptors were obtained from a middle-aged woman who had recovered from COVID-19.

The chain employs TRBV5-4 and TRBJ1-1; D is perhaps TRBD1 (5 bases). In germline, CDR1 is SGHNT, CDR2 YYREEE (reference sequence). The CDR3 sequence is 15 residues long. The ends were cut back, 3 bases at V and 3 bases at J, with 15 bases in the middle. In DNA, the CDR3 is TGTGCCAGCAGCTCTCGGGGGAGGGGCGACACTGAAGCTTTCTTT. Translation: CASSSRGRGDTEAFF.

The gene calls are TRBV5-1 and TRBJ2-5, with 13 bases aligning to TRBD2. Germline V gives CDR1 SGHRS, CDR2 YFSETQ. V lost 5 bases to trimming and J lost 4 bases; unmatched junction nucleotides: 8. The CDR3 covers 16 residues. The CDR3 DNA reads TGCGCCAGCAGTGCCGTACTAGCGGGGGGGCCAGAGACCCAGTACTTC. This codes for CASSAVLAGGPETQYF.

The table lists this clone with a few counts. The chain joins TRBV11-2 to TRBJ1-1, with 7 bases fitting TRBD1. Per germline, CDR1 SGHAT and CDR2 FQNNGV. This CDR3 has 15 amino acids. Germline trimming cut 4 bases from V and 4 bases from J; bases unmatched to any gene: 9. In DNA form, the CDR3 reads TGTGCCAGCAGCTCGTACAGGGGTAGTGGCACTGAAGCTTTCTTT. Translating it yields CASSSYRGSGTEAFF.

This chain joins TRBV20-1 and TRBJ2-7; a weak D match, TRBD2 (6 bases). Germline lookup yields CDR1 DFQATT and CDR2 SNEGSKA (reference sequence). The CDR3 has 10 residues. The V and J ends lost 6 bases and 7 bases respectively, with 10 bases between them. The CDR3 region is CSAIGGEQYF. The CDR3 DNA follows: TGCAGTGCAATCGGGGGTGAGCAGTACTTC.

The chain carries TRBV6-5 and TRBJ1-6; D uncertain. In germline, CDR1 is MNHEY, CDR2 SVGAGI. Trimming took 2 bases from V and 6 from J, leaving 11 bases between them. The CDR3 extends over 15 amino acids. The DNA for the CDR3 is TGTGCCAGCAGTTACGGCGGGGTGGGTAATTCACCCCTCCACTTT. This sequence encodes CASSYGGVGNSPLHF.

The V call is TRBV6-5, the J call TRBJ2-7, with 8 bases that match TRBD1. V was pared by 5 bases and J by 2 bases, with 8 bases of the junction left unmatched. The CDR3 sequence is 15 residues long. Germline CDR1 is MNHEY and CDR2 is SVGAGI. The CDR3 region has the DNA TGTGCCAGCAGTCCCCGGGCAGGGGGCACCTACGAGCAGTACTTC. It is translated as CASSPRAGGTYEQYF.

The rearrangement uses TRBV5-1 and TRBJ2-5; D call uncertain. CDR1 and CDR2 from the germline V gene are SGHRS and YFSETQ. The V and J ends lost 4 bases and 1 base respectively, with 8 bases between them. The CDR3 sequence is 13 residues long. Here the CDR3 reads CASSNKVQETQYF. The CDR3 nucleotides are TGCGCCAGCAGCAACAAAGTCCAAGAGACCCAGTACTTC.

This chain joins TRBV4-2 and TRBJ2-5; D remains ambiguous. Trimming removed 5 bases from V and 3 bases from J, with 10 bases in between. Looked up from germline, CDR1 is LGHNA and CDR2 is YNFKEQ. This CDR3 has 13 residues. This chain's CDR3 is CASSYGPEETQYF. The CDR3 region has the DNA TGTGCCAGCAGCTACGGTCCTGAAGAGACCCAGTACTTC.

The chain has TRBV7-8 and TRBJ2-5, with 11 bases matching TRBD2. Looked up from germline, CDR1 is SGHVS and CDR2 is FQNEAQ. Trimming removed 8 bases from V and 6 bases from J; junction bases left unmatched: 11. The CDR3 length is 15 residues. CDR3 residues: CASGRSGGATQTQYF. The CDR3 DNA is TGTGCCAGCGGCCGTAGCGGGGGGGCCACCCAGACCCAGTACTTC.

The chain couples TRBV19 to TRBJ2-5; 10 positions agree with TRBD1. Per germline, CDR1 LNHDA and CDR2 SQIVND (reference sequence). CDR3 length equals 15 residues. V shed 10 bases, J shed 5 bases, and the junction held 13 bases outside the gene matches. CDR3 residues: CAISTGTGDVETQYF. For the CDR3, the DNA is TGTGCCATTTCTACCGGGACAGGGGACGTTGAGACCCAGTACTTC.

CDR3 in amino acids: CASSSGYEQYF. The CDR3 DNA sequence: TGTGCCAGCAGCTCCGGCTACGAGCAGTACTTC. This chain uses TRBV11-3 with TRBJ2-7; D gene uncertain. Between the trimmed V and J ends, which lost 4 bases and 3 bases, there was a span of 4 bases. The CDR3 consists of 11 residues. Germline assignment: CDR1 SGHNT and CDR2 YENEEA.

The chain uses TRBV5-4 and TRBJ2-3; 11 bases match TRBD2. Per germline, CDR1 SGHNT and CDR2 YYREEE (reference sequence). The CDR3 extends over 16 amino acids. Trimming at V came to 2 bases and at J to 5 bases, leaving 7 bases not matched to a gene. This chain's CDR3 is CASSLALAGGRDTQYF. CDR3 in DNA: TGTGCCAGCAGCTTAGCCCTAGCGGGGGGTCGAGATACGCAGTATTTT.

The chain links TRBV6-6 to TRBJ1-5; weak D call: TRBD1 (6 bases). V shed 2 bases and J shed 0 bases, with 11 bases lying between them. Germline V gives CDR1 MNHNY, CDR2 SVGAGI (reference sequence). The CDR3 is 16 residues long. The CDR3 DNA follows: TGTGCCAGCAGTTACGCCAGGGGCAATAGCAATCAGCCCCAGCATTTT. It yields the protein CASSYARGNSNQPQHF.

The J gene is TRBJ2-5, the V gene TRBV6-5, with 12 positions matching TRBD2. The CDR3 covers 15 residues. V lost 6 bases and J lost 7; bases outside the gene matches: 9. Germline loops: CDR1 MNHEY, CDR2 SVGAGI. The CDR3 reads CASRLAGGIPGTQYF. In nucleotides, the CDR3 is TGTGCCAGCAGACTAGCGGGGGGCATCCCCGGGACCCAGTACTTC.

The chain combines TRBV5-6 with TRBJ2-5; D gene uncertain. V lost 4 bases, J lost 1 base, and 11 bases lay in between. The CDR3 is 14 amino acids. CDR1 is SGHDT and CDR2 is YYEEEE in the germline V gene. The CDR3 here is CASSRRASQETQYF. For the CDR3, the DNA is TGTGCCAGCAGCCGCAGAGCGTCCCAAGAGACCCAGTACTTC. The complete variable domain, with remaining parts taken from reference TRBV5-6 and TRBJ2-5, reads DAGVTQSPTHLIKTRGQQVTLRCSPKSGHDTVSWYQQALGQGPQFIFQYYEEEERQRGNFPDRFSGHQFPNYSSELNVNALLLGDSALYLCASSRRASQETQYFGPGTRLLVL.

This clone appeared a single time. This rearrangement joins TRBV29-1 to TRBJ2-3, with a tentative D call TRBD2 (5 bases). This CDR3 is built from 15 residues. From germline, CDR1 is SQVTM and CDR2 ANQGSEA. With 3 bases removed from V and 4 bases from J, the gap between germline ends came to 17 bases. DNA of the CDR3: TGCAGCGTTGATTCCAGCGGCTGGGTTGCAGATACGCAGTATTTT. Protein: CSVDSSGWVADTQYF.

The chain has TRBV15 and TRBJ1-1; D gene unclear. This CDR3 comprises 13 residues. Per germline, CDR1 LNHNV and CDR2 YYDKDF (reference sequence). The V gene lost 1 base and the J gene lost 7 bases, with 10 bases spanning the gap. As DNA, the CDR3 is TGTGCCACCAGCAGAGGCGGGCCGGTTGAAGCTTTCTTT. Translating gives CATSRGGPVEAFF. The variable domain in full, with the rest retrieved from reference TRBV15 and TRBJ1-1, is DAMVIQNPRYQVTQFGKPVTLSCSQTLNHNVMYWYQQKSSQAPKLLFHYYDKDFNNEADTPDNFQSRRPNTSFCFLDIRSPGLGDTAMYLCATSRGGPVEAFFGQGTRLTVV.

The J gene is TRBJ2-1, the V gene TRBV10-2; TRBD2 is a possible D gene (5 bases). The CDR3 runs to 15 residues. Germline V gene lookup returns CDR1 WSHSY and CDR2 SAAADI. V lost 7 bases to trimming and J lost 6 bases, with 19 bases between them. CDR3 protein: CASNERTGYRNEQFF. The CDR3 nucleotides are TGCGCCAGCAACGAACGGACTGGGTACCGCAATGAGCAGTTCTTC.

This clone was recorded once. The J gene is TRBJ1-3, the V gene TRBV10-3; D may be TRBD1 (5 bases). The germline V gene encodes CDR1 ENHRY and CDR2 SYGVKD. V shed 6 bases and J shed 2 bases, with 14 bases lying between them. The CDR3 is 15 amino acids. The CDR3 loop is CAIRGGAGTGNTIYF. CDR3 DNA sequence: TGTGCCATCAGGGGAGGGGCAGGGACTGGAAACACCATATATTTT.

The chain uses TRBV7-9 and TRBJ2-5; D uncertain. Trimming cost V 4 bases and J 0 bases, with 3 bases left between them. Per the germline V gene, CDR1 is SEHNR and CDR2 is FQNEAQ (reference sequence). The CDR3 is 12 residues long. CDR3 residues: CASSSNQETQYF. DNA for the CDR3: TGTGCCAGCAGCTCCAACCAAGAGACCCAGTACTTC. The full variable domain, in which reference TRBV7-9 and TRBJ2-5 provide the parts outside the CDR3, is DTGVSQNPRHKITKRGQNVTFRCDPISEHNRLYWYRQTLGQGPEFLTYFQNEAQLEKSRLLSDRFSAERPKGSFSTLEIQRTEQGDSAMYLCASSSNQETQYFGPGTRLLVL.

The V gene is TRBV4-2, the J gene TRBJ2-7; 9 bases align to TRBD1. With 1 base clipped from V and 6 bases from J, the junction kept 7 bases outside the gene matches. This CDR3 contains 15 residues. Germline CDR1 reads LGHNA; CDR2 reads YNFKEQ. Written as DNA, the CDR3 is TGTGCCAGCAGCCAAGCGACCGGGACAGGGACCGAGCAGTACTTC. It is translated as CASSQATGTGTEQYF.

The V call is TRBV3-1 (or the pseudogene TRBV3-2), the J call TRBJ1-2; D is perhaps TRBD1 (6 bases). Trimming shortened V by 0 bases and J by 3 bases, and 11 bases separated the two germline ends. Germline CDR1 and CDR2: LGHDT and YNNKEL (reference sequence). This CDR3 has 15 amino acids. This CDR3 reads CASSQDTQGHYGYTF. CDR3 nucleotide sequence: TGTGCCAGCAGCCAAGATACTCAGGGGCACTATGGCTACACCTTC.

The chain recombines TRBV6-5 with TRBJ1-6, with TRBD1 matching over 10 bases. J was trimmed by 10 bases and V by 4 bases; bases with no gene match: 10. The CDR3 is made up of 16 amino acids. Per the germline V gene, CDR1 is MNHEY and CDR2 is SVGAGI. Here the CDR3 DNA reads TGTGCCAGCAGTTTTGACAGGGGGCGCCTTGGGTCACCCCTCCACTTT. Protein: CASSFDRGRLGSPLHF.

V gene TRBV7-2 combines with J gene TRBJ2-1; 8 bases align to TRBD2. This CDR3 region has 15 residues. Trimming took 3 bases from V and 7 from J; bases not matched to a gene: 8. Germline assignment: CDR1 SGHTA and CDR2 FQGNSA. CDR3 amino acids: CASSFKLSGGNEQFF. CDR3 in DNA: TGTGCCAGCAGCTTCAAGCTGAGCGGGGGAAATGAGCAGTTCTTC.

The chain carries TRBV5-5 and TRBJ2-1; 7 bases agree with TRBD1. The CDR3 is 15 amino acids. Losses at the gene ends were 1 base for V and 2 bases for J; bases not matched to a gene: 3. CDR1 and CDR2 from the germline V gene are SGHKS and YYEKEE (reference sequence). The CDR3 DNA is TGTGCCAGCAGCTTGAGGACAGGACCCTACAATGAGCAGTTCTTC. This sequence encodes CASSLRTGPYNEQFF.

The V call is TRBV20-1, the J call TRBJ2-5; TRBD1 might be the D (6 bases). Per the germline V gene, CDR1 is DFQATT and CDR2 is SNEGSKA (reference sequence). Trimming stripped 3 bases from V and 5 bases from J, with 19 bases between. The CDR3 is 15 amino acids. CDR3 sequence: CSASDRTPGVETQYF. In nucleotides, the CDR3 is TGCAGTGCTAGTGACAGAACCCCAGGGGTTGAGACCCAGTACTTC.

The chain has TRBV9 and TRBJ2-7, with TRBD1 as a possible D gene (5 bases). The CDR3 loop spans 16 amino acids. V lost 3 bases, J lost 2 bases, and 18 bases lay in between. Germline V gene sequence: CDR1 SGDLS, CDR2 YYNGEE. The CDR3 DNA follows: TGTGCCAGCAGCGGAAGAGAAGACAGCTTCACCTACGAGCAGTACTTC. Protein sequence: CASSGREDSFTYEQYF.

The chain has TRBV5-6 and TRBJ2-7; 10 nucleotides line up with TRBD1. Germline V gives CDR1 SGHDT, CDR2 YYEEEE. The CDR3 is 15 residues long. J was trimmed by 7 bases and V by 2 bases; bases with no gene match: 9. As DNA, the CDR3 is TGTGCCAGCAGCTTTTCGACAGGGGGCATACGGGAGCAGTACTTC. It yields the protein CASSFSTGGIREQYF. Supplemented by reference TRBV5-6 and TRBJ2-7, the full variable domain reads DAGVTQSPTHLIKTRGQQVTLRCSPKSGHDTVSWYQQALGQGPQFIFQYYEEEERQRGNFPDRFSGHQFPNYSSELNVNALLLGDSALYLCASSFSTGGIREQYFGPGTRLTVT.